The 8 T cell receptor beta chains below were found in one sample sequenced in a study of breast tumors, draining lymph nodes, adjacent tissues. TCRdb ran MiXCR on the multiplex PCR reads and lists one entry per CDR3 protein. The sample includes some 120,000 distinct CDR3 sequences, 15% to 20% of them seen just once. Breast cancer patients provided tissue from their axillary draining lymph nodes. Sequencing was carried out using axillary lymph node tissue. The receptor set was obtained from a female donor with breast cancer. Some clones in this sample may be carry-over from other donors' samples.

This clonotype was picked up many times. J is TRBJ1-4 and V is TRBV24-1; D not certain. The CDR3 contains 13 residues. V lost 2 bases, J lost 3 bases, and 3 bases lay in between. CDR1 KGHDR and CDR2 SFDVKD come from the germline V gene. The DNA for the CDR3 is TGTGCCACCAGTGATTGGTCTAATGAAAAACTGTTTTTT. It specifies CATSDWSNEKLFF.

This clonotype has ten or more counts. The chain carries TRBV15 and TRBJ1-2; D might be TRBD1 (6 bases). The V end was cut by 5 bases, the J end by 4 bases, with 20 bases between. This CDR3 region has 16 residues. The germline gives CDR1 LNHNV, CDR2 YYDKDF (reference sequence). The CDR3 DNA is TGTGCCACCAGCGCCACAGGGAAGCAGGGTGGCTATGGCTACACCTTC. It is translated as CATSATGKQGGYGYTF.

This clonotype was seen many times. The chain joins TRBV5-6 to TRBJ2-7; 10 nucleotides match TRBD2. The length of the CDR3 is 15 residues. With V trimmed by 1 base and J by 3 bases, 4 bases remained unmatched. CDR1 is SGHDT and CDR2 is YYEEEE in the germline V gene. The CDR3 region is CASSLSGTSDYEQYF. The CDR3 DNA is TGTGCCAGCAGCTTGTCTGGGACTAGCGACTACGAGCAGTACTTC.

This clonotype was detected ten times or more. The CDR3 DNA reads TGTGCCAGCAGTGGGGACCTCCGAGAGCAGTACTTC. Its translation: CASSGDLREQYF. This chain connects TRBV6-1 to TRBJ2-7; D possibly matches TRBD1 or TRBD2 (5 bases each). The ends were cut back, 4 bases at V and 7 bases at J, with 11 bases in the middle. This CDR3 comprises 12 residues. The germline gives CDR1 MNHNS, CDR2 SASEGT.

This clonotype was recorded at least ten times. The V gene is TRBV2, the J gene TRBJ2-1; 7 nucleotides align to TRBD2. The CDR3 covers 13 residues. Germline V lookup: CDR1 SNHLY, CDR2 FYNNEI. J lost 10 bases, V lost 3 bases, and 6 bases had no gene match. In DNA form, the CDR3 reads TGTGCCAGCAGTGATATGGGAGCGGGGGAGCAGTTCTTC. This gives the protein CASSDMGAGEQFF. Based on the CDR3 plus reference TRBV2 and TRBJ2-1, the full variable domain is EPEVTQTPSHQVTQMGQEVILRCVPISNHLYFYWYRQILGQKVEFLVSFYNNEISEKSEIFDDQFSVERPDGSNFTLKIRSTKLEDSAMYFCASSDMGAGEQFFGPGTRLTVL.

As for this clonotype: This could be a read error, since a much larger clone is one nucleotide away. CDR3 bases: TGTGCCAGTAGTACCTCACCGGGACAGGACCTCCGAGACTATGGCTACACCTTC. This sequence encodes CASSTSPGQDLRDYGYTF. This chain links TRBV19 with TRBJ1-2, with 8 bases aligning to TRBD1. The CDR3 has 18 amino acids. Germline CDR1 reads LNHDA; CDR2 reads SQIVND (reference sequence). V dropped 4 bases and J dropped 3; count of bases not matched to a gene: 16. The variable domain in full, completed from reference TRBV19 and TRBJ1-2, reads DGGITQSPKYLFRKEGQNVTLSCEQNLNHDAMYWYRQDPGQGLRLIYYSQIVNDFQKGDIAEGYSVSREKKESFPLTVTSAQKNPTAFYLCASSTSPGQDLRDYGYTFGSGTRLTVV.

The J gene is TRBJ1-1, the V gene TRBV29-1; D uncertain. Trimming removed 4 bases at V and 10 bases at J, with 25 bases between. This CDR3 has 15 residues. Germline lookup yields CDR1 SQVTM and CDR2 ANQGSEA. CDR3 region: CSVVGGRSSDLGAFF. The CDR3 bases are TGCAGCGTTGTCGGAGGACGGAGCTCTGATCTTGGAGCTTTCTTT. Together with reference TRBV29-1 and TRBJ1-1, the CDR3 gives the full variable domain: SAVISQKPSRDICQRGTSLTIQCQVDSQVTMMFWYRQQPGQSLTLIATANQGSEATYESGFVIDKFPISRPNLTFSTLTVSNMSPEDSSIYLCSVVGGRSSDLGAFFGQGTRLTVV.

This clonotype was seen at least ten times. The chain recombines TRBV20-1 with TRBJ2-2, with a possible D match to TRBD1 (6 bases). Germline values: CDR1 DFQATT, CDR2 SNEGSKA (reference sequence). Trimming removed 4 bases at V and 1 base at J, with 10 bases between. This CDR3 spans 14 amino acids. The CDR3 DNA reads as TGCAGTGCTACAGGACAGCAGAACACCGGGGAGCTGTTTTTT. It codes for CSATGQQNTGELFF.